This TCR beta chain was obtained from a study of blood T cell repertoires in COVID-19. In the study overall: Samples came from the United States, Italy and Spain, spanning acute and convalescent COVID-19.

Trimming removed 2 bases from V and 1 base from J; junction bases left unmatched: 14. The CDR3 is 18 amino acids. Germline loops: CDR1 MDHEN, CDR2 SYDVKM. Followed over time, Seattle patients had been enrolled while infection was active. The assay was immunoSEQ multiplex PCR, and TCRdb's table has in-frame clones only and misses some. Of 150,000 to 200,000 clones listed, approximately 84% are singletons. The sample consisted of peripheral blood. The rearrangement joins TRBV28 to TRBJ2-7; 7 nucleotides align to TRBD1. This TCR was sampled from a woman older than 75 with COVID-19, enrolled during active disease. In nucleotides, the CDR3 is TGTGCCAGCAGTTTACACCGTTGGAGAGGGGGCAGGTCCTACGAGCAGTACTTC. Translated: CASSLHRWRGGRSYEQYF.